The sequence of this T cell receptor (beta chain) was determined in a study of metastatic and nonmetastatic thyroid tumors. Study information: The authors compared repertoires across blood and tumor or nodule tissue from malignant and benign thyroid patients. Findings and caveats of the study: The reported finding was significantly higher TCR beta diversity in malignant thyroid tumors relative to benign nodules, in blood and tumor.

The CDR3 sequence is 15 residues long. From germline, CDR1 is DFQATT and CDR2 SNEGSKA (reference sequence). Between the trimmed V and J ends, which lost 6 bases and 7 bases, there was a span of 24 bases. Each patient went into thyroid surgery without having received any treatment. Per the authors' pipeline: Built for papillary thyroid cancer, a distant-metastasis classifier drew on CDR3 differences across clinicopathological groups. TCRdb re-called clones via MiXCR from the PCR reads. The authors' filters were not applied to this entry. This repertoire shows over 12,000 clones, 20% to 25% found once; its top ten account for approximately 8%. For this clone: Its antigen is as yet unknown.

The rearrangement joins TRBV20-1 to TRBJ2-5; D not resolved. The sample comprised tumor tissue. The sequence was obtained from a female donor with papillary thyroid cancer or a benign thyroid nodule (not recorded which). Some clones in this sample may be carry-over from other donors' samples. The CDR3 is CSAPPPRRIGGTQYF. The CDR3 DNA follows: TGCAGTGCCCCCCCCCCTAGGCGGATCGGTGGGACCCAGTACTTC.